Reported below is one T cell receptor (beta chain). Its antigen is unknown. This sample was taken from a study of cytomegalovirus exposure and HLA in healthy donors. Study-wide results and caveats: In most subjects, TCR beta sequences reportedly gave accurate predictions of HLA-A and HLA-B alleles. Accounts indicate the classifier identified cytomegalovirus status with strong specificity and sensitivity. Later on, a genetic analysis was performed. It linked a missense variant in DCLRE1C with V- and J-gene trimming of TCR beta.

It was with 60 Vbeta and 13 Jbeta primers that the PCR ran. Method: immunoSEQ multiplex PCR; TCRdb's copy keeps in-frame clones and lacks some. This sample yields 95,000 to 150,000 clones, of which roughly 80% are seen a single time; approximately 4.1% belongs to the top ten. The V gene's germline CDR1 is ENHRY and CDR2 SYGVKD. The CDR3 consists of 19 residues. The junction had 16 bases not matched to a gene; V was cut back by 6 bases and J by 0 bases. The chain recombines TRBV10-3 with TRBJ2-1, with 8 nucleotides matching TRBD2. The receptor comes from a woman in her forties in good health and CMV-seronegative. What was sequenced was PBMCs. The CDR3 region is CAISNTGTRPTNSYNEQFF. CDR3 nucleotide sequence: TGTGCCATCAGCAATACCGGGACTAGACCTACCAACTCCTACAATGAGCAGTTCTTC.